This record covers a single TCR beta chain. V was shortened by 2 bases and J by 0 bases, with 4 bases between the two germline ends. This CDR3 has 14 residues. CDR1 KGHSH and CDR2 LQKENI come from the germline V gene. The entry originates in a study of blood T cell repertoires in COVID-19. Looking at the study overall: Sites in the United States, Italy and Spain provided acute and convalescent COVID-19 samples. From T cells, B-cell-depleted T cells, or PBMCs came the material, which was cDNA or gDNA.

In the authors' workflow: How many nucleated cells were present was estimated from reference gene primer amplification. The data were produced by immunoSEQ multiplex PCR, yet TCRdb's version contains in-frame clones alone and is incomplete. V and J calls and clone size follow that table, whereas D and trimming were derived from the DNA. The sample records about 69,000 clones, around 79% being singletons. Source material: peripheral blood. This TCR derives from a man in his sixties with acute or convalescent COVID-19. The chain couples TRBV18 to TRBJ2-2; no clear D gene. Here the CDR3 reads CASSPYTNTGELFF. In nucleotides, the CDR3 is TGTGCCAGCTCACCATACACGAACACCGGGGAGCTGTTTTTT.